This T cell receptor (beta chain) was sequenced in a study of T cell responses to AZD1222 COVID-19 vaccine. Study findings and constraints: Per reports, nearly half of all spike-specific TCRs target regions that are unmutated in variants. Spike-specific TCR breadth and depth both grew after two AZD1222 doses. In a largely white British group with more females than males, clonal diversity was possibly underestimated.

As regards this clone: Its antigen is not identified.

Sequenced by immunoSEQ multiplex PCR; TCRdb stores in-frame clones only, minus some. Seen here are 95,000 to 100,000 clones, roughly 84% observed once, and the top ten hold approximately 15%. CDR3 length: 12 residues. Germline V gene data show CDR1 as SQVTM and CDR2 as ANQGSEA. V trimming: 3 bases; J trimming: 4 bases; junction bases outside the gene matches: 1. J is TRBJ1-1 and V is TRBV29-1; 8 bases are shared with TRBD1. The sample in question was peripheral blood, obtained 28 days after the second AZD1222 dose. The sequence was collected from an adult who received the AZD1222 COVID-19 vaccine. CDR3 coding DNA: TGCAGCGTTGAGGACAGGGTCACTGAAGCTTTCTTT. Translation gives CSVEDRVTEAFF.